This entry describes one T cell receptor beta chain. These data come from a study of OX40 agonist ivuxolimab in advanced cancers. This CDR3 is built from 15 residues. The V gene's germline CDR1 is SGDLS and CDR2 YYNGEE. After removal of 4 bases from V and 2 bases from J, the junction contained 6 bases not matched to a gene. TCRdb keeps only in-frame clones here, not all; method: immunoSEQ multiplex PCR. The table includes more than 45,000 clones, roughly nine tenths detected once. This material consisted of CD4+ or CD8+ T cells sorted from blood, taken in a trial of the OX40 agonist ivuxolimab. The chain combines TRBV9 with TRBJ2-3; TRBD2 aligns across 8 bases. The receptor was isolated from an adult with an advanced solid tumor such as melanoma, head and neck, liver or kidney cancer. The CDR3: CASSPSGSPTDTQYF. The CDR3 nucleotides read TGTGCCAGCAGCCCAAGCGGGAGCCCCACAGATACGCAGTATTTT.